This record looks at one TCR beta chain sequence and its context. This receptor's antigen is unknown. No per-base quality is available; no much larger clone lies one base away. The entry originates in a study of OX40 agonist ivuxolimab in advanced cancers. Regarding the complete study: Ivuxolimab, which targeted the costimulatory receptor OX40 (CD134), was an agonistic, fully human IgG2 monoclonal antibody. Intravenous ivuxolimab was administered to patients every 2 weeks at six dose levels: 0.01, 0.1, 0.3, 1.5, 3 and 10 mg/kg. Of the roughly 50 dose-escalation patients, hepatocellular carcinoma was present in 19, melanoma in roughly 15, renal cell carcinoma in 9 and head and neck cancer in 9. A male proportion of roughly 80% and a mean age of roughly 55 years, ranging from roughly 23 to 80, were recorded for the dose-escalation cohort. Prior anti-PD-1, anti-PD-L1 or anti-CTLA-4 therapy was permitted, and checkpoint inhibitors had been received by 30% to 40% of dose-escalation patients. Partial responses occurred in three dose-escalation patients: two with cutaneous melanoma and one with hepatocellular carcinoma. The purpose of peripheral TCRbeta sequencing was to test whether ivuxolimab changed TCR sequence diversity and led to clonal T-cell expansion. The paper covers the monotherapy dose-escalation part of the phase I ivuxolimab trial, which included N ≈ 57 patients. The paper's findings and limits, for the study overall: Low levels of normalized T-cell clonal expansion were also seen in some patients who did not respond. The antigen specificity of the clonally expanded peripheral T cells was not determined. In the 0.1-3.0 mg/kg groups, partial responders were among the patients with the lowest normalized peripheral clonal expansion, particularly in CD8+ T cells. After ivuxolimab, more expanded clones were found on average in CD8+ T cells than in CD4+ T cells. Clonal expansion of both CD4+ and CD8+ blood T cells was observed from baseline to week 6 at doses 0.1 to 3.0 mg/kg.

Patients with autoimmune disease history or receiving systemic immunosuppression were excluded from the trial. Peripheral blood for TCR sequencing was drawn from every dose cohort at baseline, at cycle 4 day 1 and at cycle 7 day 1. The samples were taken from a phase I, first-in-human, multicenter, open-label dose-escalation trial of ivuxolimab. Adults with locally advanced or metastatic melanoma, renal cell carcinoma, hepatocellular carcinoma or head and neck squamous cell carcinoma were enrolled in the trial. Before TCR sequencing, CD4+ T cells and CD8+ T cells were sorted from peripheral blood as separate populations. Genomic DNA was extracted from sorted cells for sequencing of the TCRbeta CDR3 region. The immunoSEQ Assay was used to sequence the TCRbeta CDR3 regions. TCRdb limited this immuneACCESS table to in-frame rearrangements with V and J called. A share of clones is missing; checked studies link under half to unresolved V genes, and the rest is unexplained. The sample table lists 40,000 to 60,000 clones, roughly 93% of them with a count of one. The top ten constitute approximately 24% of the sample.

V loses 5 bases at its end and J loses 7 bases; junction bases beyond the gene matches: 9. The CDR3 starts with the cysteine, ends with the phenylalanine, and has 15 residues. Of the read, only the CDR3 DNA is kept; its 45 bases are in frame from base 1. As encoded in the germline V gene, CDR1 is MDHEN while CDR2 is SYDVKM. This sequence uses TRBV28 and TRBJ2-1, and 9 junction bases match TRBD1. This clonotype originated in an adult with an advanced solid tumor such as melanoma, head and neck, liver or kidney cancer. Material: CD4+ or CD8+ T cells sorted from blood, obtained in a trial of the OX40 agonist ivuxolimab. The encoded CDR3 is CASSVPGTGINEQFF. The sequenced DNA is TGTGCCAGCAGTGTACCTGGGACAGGGATTAATGAGCAGTTCTTC.